Listed here is a single TCR beta chain. What it binds is unknown. The study sorted every CD8+ T cell subset in triplicate at 250,000 to 300,000 cells each. The sample originates from a study of CXCR3-negative and CXCR3-positive naive CD8 T cells. The V gene's germline CDR1 is LGHNA and CDR2 YSLEER. The CDR3 consists of 13 residues. General study results and limits: Memory cells differed in TRBV-TRBJ usage, but naive CXCR3-negative and CXCR3-positive cells had similar usage. Naive cells with CXCR3 showed TRB CDR3s that were more hydrophobic than those in CXCR3-negative naive cells.

The TRB libraries of cDNA were built by UMI-labeled 5' RACE. No DNA is given; TCRdb re-called the 5' RACE reads and lists each CDR3 protein once. This table holds some 61,000 distinct CDR3 sequences. The rearrangement uses TRBV4-3 and TRBJ2-1; the D call from TCRdb, TRBD2, cannot be confirmed without DNA. The receptor comes from a human donor in good health. Some clones in this sample may be carry-over from other donors' samples. Sequencing was done on a sample of naive CXCR3- CD8+ T cells from blood. The subset: CD45RO-CCR7+CD27+CD95- naive CD8+ T cells lacking CXCR3 (TNR3-). This chain's CDR3 is CASSLGSYNEQFF.